Shown below are 16 T cell receptor beta chains from a single sample sequenced in a study of cytomegalovirus exposure and HLA in healthy donors. Using immunoSEQ multiplex PCR, the repertoire was profiled, and TCRdb retains in-frame clones only, with some absent. This repertoire shows 200,000 to 250,000 clones, 80% to 85% found once; its top ten account for around 15%. Sequenced input: PBMCs. These receptors were collected from a woman aged 30 to 39 in good health and CMV-seropositive.

In its sample, this clone was seen many times. J is TRBJ1-2 and V is TRBV18; 9 nucleotides match TRBD1. Germline CDR1 KGHSH, CDR2 LQKENI. V shed 6 bases, J shed 7 bases, and the junction held 6 bases outside the gene matches. This CDR3 contains 13 residues. CDR3 residues: CASSGDREGGYTF. The CDR3 DNA reads TGTGCCAGCTCCGGGGACAGGGAAGGTGGCTACACCTTC.

With respect to this clone: Other nucleotide sequences in the sample specify the same CDR3. The chain uses TRBV27 and TRBJ2-1; TRBD2 might be the D (6 bases). V lost 2 bases, J lost 7 bases, and 9 bases lay in between. Per germline, CDR1 MNHEY and CDR2 SMNVEV (reference sequence). This CDR3 contains 13 residues. CDR3 in DNA: TGTGCCAGCAGTTTAGCGGGGTATAATGAGCAGTTCTTC. As protein: CASSLAGYNEQFF.

This sequence joins TRBV27 and TRBJ1-1; perhaps TRBD1 as D (6 bases). Trimming pared 4 bases from V and 3 bases from J, leaving 15 bases between. Per the germline V gene, CDR1 is MNHEY and CDR2 is SMNVEV (reference sequence). This CDR3 is built from 15 residues. DNA of the CDR3: TGTGCCAGCAGTTCCGCGACAGGATCGCACACTGAAGCTTTCTTT. Translating gives CASSSATGSHTEAFF.

The V call is TRBV18, the J call TRBJ1-4; no definite D call. The V gene lost 5 bases and the J gene lost 5 bases, with 15 bases spanning the gap. Germline V CDR1 and CDR2: KGHSH, LQKENI. CDR3 length: 15 amino acids. CDR3 residues: CASSFKQKPNEKLFF. CDR3 DNA: TGTGCCAGCTCATTCAAACAGAAACCCAATGAAAAACTGTTTTTT.

The J gene is TRBJ2-7, the V gene TRBV6-5; D is undetermined. Per the germline V gene, CDR1 is MNHEY and CDR2 is SVGAGI. CDR3 length: 13 amino acids. The ends were cut back, 5 bases at V and 5 bases at J, with 13 bases in the middle. The chain's CDR3 is CASSALVEDEQYF. Written as DNA, the CDR3 is TGTGCCAGCAGTGCCCTAGTTGAGGACGAGCAGTACTTC.

The V and J genes are TRBV7-3 and TRBJ2-1, with D maybe TRBD2 (5 bases). CDR1 is SGHTA and CDR2 is FQGTGA in the germline V gene. The CDR3 has 13 amino acids. Trimming stripped 2 bases from V and 7 bases from J, with 9 bases between. CDR3 residues: CASSLGSLNEQFF. DNA of the CDR3: TGTGCCAGCAGCTTAGGGAGTTTGAATGAGCAGTTCTTC.

A note on this clone: The sample holds other DNA sequences that translate to the same CDR3. J is TRBJ1-5 and V is TRBV28, with D perhaps matching TRBD1 (6 bases). Germline CDR1 MDHEN, CDR2 SYDVKM. The CDR3 runs to 14 residues. With 3 bases removed from V and 3 bases from J, the gap between germline ends came to 9 bases. The CDR3 region has the DNA TGTGCCAGCAGTTTGGGACAACTCAATCAGCCCCAGCATTTT. Its protein product is CASSLGQLNQPQHF.

This clone was observed a handful of times. The rearrangement joins TRBV4-2 to TRBJ2-7; TRBD1 agrees at 7 bases. Germline CDR1 and CDR2: LGHNA and YNFKEQ. Unmatched junction bases numbered 2, after V lost 4 bases and J lost 2 bases. The CDR3 runs 13 residues. CDR3 bases: TGTGCCAGCAGCCCCGGACAGGCCTACGAGCAGTACTTC. Its protein product is CASSPGQAYEQYF.

V gene TRBV7-2 combines with J gene TRBJ1-5; D gene unclear. The CDR3 runs 14 residues. Between the trimmed V and J ends, which lost 1 base and 3 bases, there was a span of 7 bases. Per the germline V gene, CDR1 is SGHTA and CDR2 is FQGNSA. The CDR3 spells CASSLGRDNQPQHF. CDR3 coding DNA: TGTGCCAGCAGCTTAGGGAGGGACAATCAGCCCCAGCATTTT.

V is TRBV9 and J is TRBJ1-2; 7 bases map to TRBD1. After removal of 4 bases from V and 8 bases from J, the junction contained 8 bases not matched to a gene. The CDR3 contains 13 residues. Germline CDR1 SGDLS, CDR2 YYNGEE. CDR3 in DNA: TGTGCCAGCAGCAACACCGGGGGACAGGGCTACACCTTC. The encoded protein is CASSNTGGQGYTF.

The chain recombines TRBV28 with TRBJ2-3; the D gene is possibly TRBD2 (6 bases). Trimming left V 3 bases short and J 2 bases short, with 15 bases between. The CDR3 loop spans 16 amino acids. CDR1 and CDR2 (germline): MDHEN, SYDVKM. The CDR3 loop is CASSFPAGGFTDTQYF. As DNA, the CDR3 is TGTGCCAGCAGTTTTCCAGCGGGTGGGTTCACAGATACGCAGTATTTT.

In its sample, this clone was seen once. The chain joins TRBV25-1 to TRBJ2-3; TRBD2 matches at 11 bases. The germline gives CDR1 MGHDK, CDR2 SYGVNS. Germline trimming cut 6 bases from V and 2 bases from J; bases unmatched to any gene: 4. The CDR3 has 15 residues. CDR3: CASRGTSGYTDTQYF. The DNA of the CDR3 is TGTGCCAGCAGGGGGACTAGCGGTTACACAGATACGCAGTATTTT.

This chain joins TRBV4-2 and TRBJ1-1; weak D call: TRBD1 (5 bases). This CDR3 contains 14 residues. Trimming pared 5 bases from V and 6 bases from J, leaving 16 bases between. Germline CDR1 is LGHNA and CDR2 is YNFKEQ. The CDR3 region is CASSEGLGPPEAFF. CDR3 coding DNA: TGTGCCAGCAGCGAGGGGCTGGGGCCCCCTGAAGCTTTCTTT.

The V call is TRBV29-1, the J call TRBJ2-5; a possible D gene is TRBD1 (6 bases). With 4 bases removed from V and 4 bases from J, the gap between germline ends came to 10 bases. This CDR3 has 12 residues. CDR1 SQVTM and CDR2 ANQGSEA come from the germline V gene. The CDR3 nucleotides are TGCAGCGTTGTGGGCAGGGGAGAGACCCAGTACTTC. This translates into CSVVGRGETQYF. Full variable domain (remainder filled in from reference TRBV29-1 and TRBJ2-5): SAVISQKPSRDICQRGTSLTIQCQVDSQVTMMFWYRQQPGQSLTLIATANQGSEATYESGFVIDKFPISRPNLTFSTLTVSNMSPEDSSIYLCSVVGRGETQYFGPGTRLLVL.

The chain couples TRBV14 to TRBJ1-2; no firm D call. The V end was cut by 0 bases, the J end by 1 base, with 3 bases between. The CDR3 totals 13 residues. Germline CDR1 and CDR2: SGHDN and FVKESK. CDR3 residues: CASSQDGNYGYTF. The CDR3 DNA reads as TGTGCCAGCAGCCAAGATGGTAACTATGGCTACACCTTC.

V usage is TRBV11-3 and J usage is TRBJ2-1; tentatively, D is TRBD1 or TRBD2 (5 bases each). V dropped 5 bases and J dropped 9 bases, with 14 bases sitting between them. The CDR3 extends over 13 amino acids. CDR1 is SGHNT and CDR2 is YENEEA in the germline V gene. The CDR3 sequence: CASSLRDESEQFF. CDR3 in DNA: TGTGCCAGCAGCCTCAGGGACGAGAGTGAGCAGTTCTTC.